These 24 T cell receptor beta chains originate from one sample sequenced in a study of regulatory T cells in long-lasting Graves disease. HTBI primers from iRepertoire and Arm-PCR of CDR3 regions yielded the TCR beta libraries. TCRdb re-called the multiplex PCR reads through MiXCR, storing one row per CDR3 protein. The sample includes around 460,000 distinct CDR3 sequences, 20% to 25% of them seen just once. Time point of the sample: persistent/refractory GD, antithyroid drugs over 5 years with positive TRAb. PBMCs were the source of the RNA used for TCR sequencing. The sequencing used peripheral blood mononuclear cells (PBMCs), collected when the disease was refractory, from a patient treated with antithyroid drugs. The receptors come from a female donor with Graves disease.

As concerns this clonotype: The junction differs from germline at one of its ends, possibly a read error. The J gene is TRBJ2-7, the V gene TRBV28, with D uncertain. This CDR3 is 16 amino acids long. CDR1 is MDHEN and CDR2 is SYDVKM in the germline V gene. CDR3 DNA sequence: TGTGCCAGCAGTCCAACGGCGCGCGTAAGCTCCTACGATCAGTACTTC. The encoded protein is CASSPTARVSSYDQYF.

This clonotype was seen a few times. The rearrangement joins TRBV28 to TRBJ2-7; TRBD2 agrees at 11 bases. The CDR3 totals 17 residues. Trimming at V came to 5 bases and at J to 1 base, leaving 10 bases not matched to a gene. Germline CDR1 reads MDHEN; CDR2 reads SYDVKM. As DNA, the CDR3 is TGTGCCAGCAGTATACTAGCGGGAGCCTCTTTTTCCTACGAGCAGTACTTC. Residues: CASSILAGASFSYEQYF. The full variable domain, completed using reference TRBV28 and TRBJ2-7, is DVKVTQSSRYLVKRTGEKVFLECVQDMDHENMFWYRQDPGLGLRLIYFSYDVKMKEKGDIPEGYSVSREKKERFSLILESASTNQTSMYLCASSILAGASFSYEQYFGPGTRLTVT.

The chain carries TRBV7-9 and TRBJ2-3; perhaps TRBD1 as D (5 bases). CDR1 is SEHNR, CDR2 FQNEAQ, per germline (reference sequence). This CDR3 is 13 amino acids long. Deletions cut 3 bases from V and 4 bases from J, with 8 bases between. CDR3 bases: TGTGCCAGCAGCTTCGACAGACCAGATACGCAGTATTTT. Its translation is CASSFDRPDTQYF.

This clonotype was seen only a few times. Being one base from a much bigger clone, this may be a read error. V usage is TRBV2 and J usage is TRBJ1-5; 7 positions agree with TRBD1. J lost 3 bases, V lost 6 bases, and 8 bases had no gene match. Germline assignment: CDR1 SNHLY and CDR2 FYNNEI. This CDR3 contains 15 residues. This CDR3 is CASSLEQGHNQPQHF. CDR3 bases: TGTGCCAGCAGCCTGGAACAGGGGCACAATCAGCCCCAGCATTTT.

The V call is TRBV5-1, the J call TRBJ1-4; a weak D match, TRBD1 (5 bases). Germline V CDR1 and CDR2: SGHRS, YFSETQ. V dropped 0 bases and J dropped 8 bases, with 14 bases sitting between them. The CDR3 spans 15 residues. In nucleotides, the CDR3 is TGCGCCAGCAGCTTGGCCGGCAGGGTGGAGGAAAAACTGTTTTTT. Its protein product is CASSLAGRVEEKLFF.

Many counts were recorded for this clonotype. This chain links TRBV11-3 with TRBJ1-2; D may be TRBD1 (5 bases). The CDR3 runs 15 residues. V lost 7 bases to trimming and J lost 4 bases, with 19 bases between them. Germline V lookup: CDR1 SGHNT, CDR2 YENEEA. The CDR3 spells CASTRRGMGTYGYTF. The DNA for the CDR3 is TGTGCCAGCACCCGCCGGGGGATGGGAACCTATGGCTACACCTTC.

The chain employs TRBV6-1 and TRBJ2-1; D tentatively reads TRBD1 or TRBD2 (5 bases each). V dropped 8 bases and J dropped 9 bases, with 17 bases sitting between them. The CDR3 spans 13 residues. Germline loops: CDR1 MNHNS, CDR2 SASEGT. The DNA of the CDR3 is TGTGCCAGCGGGACGGGCGGTCGCCCTGAGCAGTTCTTC. Its protein product is CASGTGGRPEQFF.

At least ten counts were recorded for this clonotype. This chain links TRBV10-3 with TRBJ1-1, with D perhaps matching TRBD1 (5 bases). Germline V lookup: CDR1 ENHRY, CDR2 SYGVKD. This CDR3 is built from 12 residues. V lost 0 bases and J lost 9, with 8 bases in between. As DNA, the CDR3 is TGTGCCATCAGTGAGTCGGGGCAGCAAGCTTTCTTT. Its protein product is CAISESGQQAFF.

This clonotype was counted once. This chain connects TRBV6-9 to TRBJ2-3, with 7 bases aligning to TRBD2. Unmatched junction bases numbered 4, after V lost 4 bases and J lost 0 bases. The CDR3 runs to 15 residues. Germline CDR1 reads MNHGY; CDR2 reads SVAAGI. The CDR3 sequence is CASSWEGSSTDTQYF. In DNA form, the CDR3 reads TGTGCCAGCAGTTGGGAGGGGTCGAGCACAGATACGCAGTATTTT.

The DNA of the CDR3 is TGTGCCAGCAGCTTGAGGGACCCATCCTACAATGAGCAGTTCTTC. This codes for CASSLRDPSYNEQFF. The J gene is TRBJ2-1, the V gene TRBV7-3; either TRBD1 or TRBD2 may fit D (5 bases each). The ends were cut back, 3 bases at V and 1 base at J, with 10 bases in the middle. Germline values: CDR1 SGHTA, CDR2 FQGTGA. This CDR3 region has 15 residues.

Note on this clonotype: A read error likely explains this, since a far larger clone differs by one base. V usage is TRBV6-6 and J usage is TRBJ2-4, with D perhaps assigned TRBD1 or TRBD2 (5 bases each). The V end was cut by 0 bases, the J end by 13 bases, with 19 bases between. Germline CDR1 MNHNY, CDR2 SVGAGI (reference sequence). This CDR3 contains 15 residues. CDR3 sequence: CASSYSYGTSEAQYF. CDR3 coding DNA: TGTGCCAGCAGTTACTCGTACGGGACCTCGGAGGCCCAGTACTTC.

This CDR3 reads CASSQGPGSDTEAFF. The CDR3 DNA reads TGCGCCAGCAGCCAAGGCCCGGGGTCGGACACTGAAGCTTTCTTT. The genes are TRBV4-1 and TRBJ1-1; no definite D call. V dropped 1 base and J dropped 3 bases, with 12 bases sitting between them. This CDR3 has 15 amino acids. The V gene's germline CDR1 is MGHRA and CDR2 YSYEKL.

The chain uses TRBV7-3 and TRBJ1-6; D ambiguous. CDR1 is SGHTA and CDR2 is FQGTGA in the germline V gene. V was trimmed by 6 bases and J by 5 bases, leaving 11 bases between them. CDR3 length equals 14 residues. This CDR3 reads CASSLQRDNSPLHF. The CDR3 region has the DNA TGTGCCAGCAGTCTACAGAGAGATAATTCACCCCTCCACTTT.

This clonotype was seen ten or more times. The genes are TRBV12-3 or TRBV12-4 and TRBJ2-7, with D possibly being TRBD1 (5 bases). Between the trimmed V and J ends, which lost 2 bases and 6 bases, there was a span of 8 bases. The CDR3 has 12 amino acids. CDR3 in DNA: TGTGCCAGCAGTTTACTTCAGGGCGAGCAGTACTTC. It specifies CASSLLQGEQYF.

This clonotype was seen ten or more times. The gene calls are TRBV20-1 and TRBJ1-4; D is possibly TRBD1 (5 bases). The V gene's germline CDR1 is DFQATT and CDR2 SNEGSKA (reference sequence). Trimming took 3 bases from V and 7 from J, leaving 12 bases between them. This CDR3 region has 13 residues. The CDR3 here is CSASGQGGEKLFF. As DNA, the CDR3 is TGCAGTGCTAGCGGGCAGGGCGGTGAAAAACTGTTTTTT.

This clonotype was counted ten times or more. The chain uses TRBV28 and TRBJ1-1; tentatively, D is TRBD1 (6 bases). Germline CDR1 MDHEN, CDR2 SYDVKM. The V end lost 3 bases, the J end lost 4 bases, and 18 bases lay between the germline ends. The CDR3 runs 16 residues. CDR3 loop: CASSLDSTGLGTEAFF. In DNA form, the CDR3 reads TGTGCCAGCAGTTTGGATTCCACAGGGCTAGGCACTGAAGCTTTCTTT.

This clonotype was observed a single time. The chain recombines TRBV15 with TRBJ1-1, with unresolved D. The CDR3 has 15 residues. Germline V gene data show CDR1 as LNHNV and CDR2 as YYDKDF (reference sequence). V lost 3 bases and J 2 bases, leaving 13 bases between the germline ends. Here the CDR3 reads CATSSRPGQNTEAFF. In DNA form, the CDR3 reads TGTGCCACCAGCAGCAGACCGGGCCAAAACACTGAAGCTTTCTTT.

The genes are TRBV27 and TRBJ2-1; 13 bases line up with TRBD2. Germline loops: CDR1 MNHEY, CDR2 SMNVEV (reference sequence). The CDR3 runs to 18 residues. V was clipped by 3 bases and J by 7 bases; unmatched bases: 12. The CDR3 is CASSFLTSGRKRGNEQFF. The CDR3 coding sequence is TGTGCCAGCAGTTTTTTGACTAGCGGGAGGAAGCGGGGAAATGAGCAGTTCTTC.

In this sample, this clonotype turned up many times. V usage is TRBV12-3 or TRBV12-4 and J usage is TRBJ1-6; D may be TRBD1 (6 bases). The CDR3 totals 15 residues. Trimming cost V 5 bases and J 9 bases, with 17 bases left between them. The CDR3 DNA is TGTGCCAGCAGTACCCCATGGGCAGGGGCTTCACCCCTCCACTTT. Translation: CASSTPWAGASPLHF.

For this clonotype: A much larger clone differs from this one at a single base, so this may be a read error. The V call is TRBV11-2, the J call TRBJ1-2; tentatively, D is TRBD1 (5 bases). The germline gives CDR1 SGHAT, CDR2 FQNNGV. The V gene lost 5 bases and the J gene lost 12 bases, with 22 bases spanning the gap. The CDR3 contains 14 residues. The CDR3 region is CASSPPPGRWGHTF. The CDR3 DNA follows: TGTGCCAGCAGCCCCCCTCCCGGACGCTGGGGCCACACCTTC.

The chain uses TRBV4-2 and TRBJ2-5; tentatively, D is TRBD2 (6 bases). V dropped 1 base and J dropped 2 bases, with 14 bases sitting between them. CDR3 size: 16 residues. CDR1 is LGHNA, CDR2 YNFKEQ, per germline. The CDR3 loop is CASSQGRGLAQETQYF. The CDR3 DNA reads TGTGCCAGCAGCCAAGGGCGGGGTCTAGCGCAAGAGACCCAGTACTTC.

The chain couples TRBV25-1 to TRBJ2-3; D might be TRBD2 (5 bases). Germline loops: CDR1 MGHDK, CDR2 SYGVNS. V was shortened by 3 bases and J by 4 bases, with 11 bases between the two germline ends. CDR3 length: 14 amino acids. As DNA, the CDR3 is TGTGCCAGCAGTGAGGAGGCTATTGCAGATACGCAGTATTTT. Protein: CASSEEAIADTQYF.

This clonotype was seen more than once but under ten times. The chain couples TRBV4-1 to TRBJ2-5, with D unresolved. CDR1 and CDR2 (germline): MGHRA, YSYEKL. This CDR3 contains 14 residues. V lost 2 bases and J 1 base, leaving 8 bases between the germline ends. CDR3 sequence (DNA): TGCGCCAGCAGCCAATCAGGAATCCAAGAGACCCAGTACTTC. Its protein product is CASSQSGIQETQYF.

The rearrangement joins TRBV5-1 to TRBJ1-2, with 7 bases matching TRBD1. V lost 0 bases to trimming and J lost 5 bases; unmatched junction nucleotides: 7. Germline V gives CDR1 SGHRS, CDR2 YFSETQ. The CDR3 has 15 amino acids. DNA for the CDR3: TGCGCCAGCAGCTTGGCGACAGGGATCGGGTATGGCTACACCTTC. Its translation: CASSLATGIGYGYTF.